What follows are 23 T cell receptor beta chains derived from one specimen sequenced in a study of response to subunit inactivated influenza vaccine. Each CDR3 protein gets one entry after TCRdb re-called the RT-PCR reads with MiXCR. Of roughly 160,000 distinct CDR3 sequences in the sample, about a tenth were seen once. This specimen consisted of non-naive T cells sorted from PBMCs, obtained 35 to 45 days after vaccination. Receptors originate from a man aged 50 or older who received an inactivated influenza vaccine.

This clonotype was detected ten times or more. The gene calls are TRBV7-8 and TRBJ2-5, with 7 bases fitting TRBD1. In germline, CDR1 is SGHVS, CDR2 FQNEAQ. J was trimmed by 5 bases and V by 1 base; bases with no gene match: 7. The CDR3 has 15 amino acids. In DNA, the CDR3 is TGTGCCAGCAGCTTAGTACCGGGACAGTGGGAGACCCAGTACTTC. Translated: CASSLVPGQWETQYF.

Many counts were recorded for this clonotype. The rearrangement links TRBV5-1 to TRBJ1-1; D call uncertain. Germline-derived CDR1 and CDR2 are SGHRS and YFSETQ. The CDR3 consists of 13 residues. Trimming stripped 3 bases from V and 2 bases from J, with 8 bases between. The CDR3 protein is CASSYTANTEAFF. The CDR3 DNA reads TGCGCCAGCAGCTATACAGCAAACACTGAAGCTTTCTTT.

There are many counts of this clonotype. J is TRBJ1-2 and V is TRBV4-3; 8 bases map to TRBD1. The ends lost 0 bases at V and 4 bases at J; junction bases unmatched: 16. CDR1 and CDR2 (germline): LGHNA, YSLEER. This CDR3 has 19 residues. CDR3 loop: CASSQDLPGQGVLSYGYTF. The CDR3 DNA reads TGCGCCAGCAGCCAAGATCTCCCCGGACAGGGCGTCCTGAGCTATGGCTACACCTTC.

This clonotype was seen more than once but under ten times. The CDR3 loop is CASSRWAYEQYF. The CDR3, as DNA: TGTGCCAGCAGTCGCTGGGCCTACGAGCAGTACTTC. The chain recombines TRBV28 with TRBJ2-7; D is undetermined. Germline CDR1 MDHEN, CDR2 SYDVKM. This CDR3 comprises 12 residues. The V end lost 5 bases, the J end lost 2 bases, and 7 bases lay between the germline ends.

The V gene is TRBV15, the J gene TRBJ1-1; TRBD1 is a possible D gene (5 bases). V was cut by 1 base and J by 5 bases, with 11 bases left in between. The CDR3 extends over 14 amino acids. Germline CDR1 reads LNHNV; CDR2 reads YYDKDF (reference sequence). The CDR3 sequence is CATSRARTRTEAFF. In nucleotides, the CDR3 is TGTGCCACCAGCAGAGCCCGGACAAGGACTGAAGCTTTCTTT.

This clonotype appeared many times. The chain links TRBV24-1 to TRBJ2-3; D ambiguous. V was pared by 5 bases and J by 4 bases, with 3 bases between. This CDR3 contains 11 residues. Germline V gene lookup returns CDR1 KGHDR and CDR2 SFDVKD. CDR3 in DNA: TGTGCCACCAGTGGAGCAGATACGCAGTATTTT. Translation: CATSGADTQYF.

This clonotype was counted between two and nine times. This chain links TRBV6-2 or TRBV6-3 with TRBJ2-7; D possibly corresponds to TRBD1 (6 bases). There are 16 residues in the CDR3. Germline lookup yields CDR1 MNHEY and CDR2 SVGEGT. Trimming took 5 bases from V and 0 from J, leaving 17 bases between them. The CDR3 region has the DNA TGTGCCAGCAGTGACCCGGGACATGTAAGCTCCTACGAGCAGTACTTC. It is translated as CASSDPGHVSSYEQYF.

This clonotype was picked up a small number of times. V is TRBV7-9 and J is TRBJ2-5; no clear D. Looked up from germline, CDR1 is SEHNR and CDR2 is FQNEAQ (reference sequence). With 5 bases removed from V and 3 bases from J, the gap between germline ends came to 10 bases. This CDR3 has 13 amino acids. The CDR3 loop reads CASSQLPKETQYF. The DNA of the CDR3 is TGTGCCAGCAGCCAGCTACCCAAAGAGACCCAGTACTTC. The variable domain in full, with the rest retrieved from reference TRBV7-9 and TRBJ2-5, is DTGVSQNPRHKITKRGQNVTFRCDPISEHNRLYWYRQTLGQGPEFLTYFQNEAQLEKSRLLSDRFSAERPKGSFSTLEIQRTEQGDSAMYLCASSQLPKETQYFGPGTRLLVL.

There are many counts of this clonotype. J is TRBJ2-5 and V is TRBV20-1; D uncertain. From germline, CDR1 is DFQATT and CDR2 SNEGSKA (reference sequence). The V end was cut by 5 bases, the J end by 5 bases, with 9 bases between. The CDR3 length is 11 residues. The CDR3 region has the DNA TGCAGTGCTCGCTTAGGGGAGACCCAGTACTTC. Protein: CSARLGETQYF.

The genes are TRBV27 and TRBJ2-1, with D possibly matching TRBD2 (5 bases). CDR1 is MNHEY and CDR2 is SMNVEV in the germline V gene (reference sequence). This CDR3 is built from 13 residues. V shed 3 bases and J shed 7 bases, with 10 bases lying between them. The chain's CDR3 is CASSFVGENEQFF. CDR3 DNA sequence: TGTGCCAGCAGTTTTGTCGGGGAGAATGAGCAGTTCTTC.

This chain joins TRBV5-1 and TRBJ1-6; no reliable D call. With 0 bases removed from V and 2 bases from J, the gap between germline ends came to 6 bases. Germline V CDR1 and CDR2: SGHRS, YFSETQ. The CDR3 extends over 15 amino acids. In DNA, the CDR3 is TGCGCCAGCAGCTTGGGTAGCCCCTATAATTCACCCCTCCACTTT. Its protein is CASSLGSPYNSPLHF.

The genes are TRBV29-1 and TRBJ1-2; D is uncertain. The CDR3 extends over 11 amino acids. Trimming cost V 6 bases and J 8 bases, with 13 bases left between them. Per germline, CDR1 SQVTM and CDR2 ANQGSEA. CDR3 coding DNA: TGCAGCGTAGACGGGGATTCCGGCTACACCTTC. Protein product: CSVDGDSGYTF.

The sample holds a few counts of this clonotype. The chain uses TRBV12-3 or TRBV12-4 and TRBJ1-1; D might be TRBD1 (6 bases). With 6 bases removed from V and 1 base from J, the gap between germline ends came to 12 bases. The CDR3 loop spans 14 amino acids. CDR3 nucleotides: TGTGCCAGCAGGGTAACAGGGTGGAACACTGAAGCTTTCTTT. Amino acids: CASRVTGWNTEAFF.

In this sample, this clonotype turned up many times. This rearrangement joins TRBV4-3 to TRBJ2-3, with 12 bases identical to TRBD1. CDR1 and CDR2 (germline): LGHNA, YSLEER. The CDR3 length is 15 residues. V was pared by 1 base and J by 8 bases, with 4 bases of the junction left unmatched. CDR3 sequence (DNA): TGCGCCAGCAGCCAAGGGGGACAGGGGGCTGGTACGCAGTATTTT. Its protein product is CASSQGGQGAGTQYF.

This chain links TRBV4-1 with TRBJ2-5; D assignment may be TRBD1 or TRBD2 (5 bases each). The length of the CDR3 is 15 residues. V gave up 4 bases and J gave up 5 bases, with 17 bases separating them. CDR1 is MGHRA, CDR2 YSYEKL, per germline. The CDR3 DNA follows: TGCGCCAGCAGCCCCCCCGGGACGAATTCGGAGACCCAGTACTTC. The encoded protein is CASSPPGTNSETQYF.

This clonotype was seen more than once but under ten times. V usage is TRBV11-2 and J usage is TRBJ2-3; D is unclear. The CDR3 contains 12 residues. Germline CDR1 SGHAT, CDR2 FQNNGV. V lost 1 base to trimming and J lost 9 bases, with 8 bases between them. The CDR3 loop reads CASSLGLETQYF. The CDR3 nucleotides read TGTGCCAGCAGCTTAGGGCTCGAAACGCAGTATTTT.

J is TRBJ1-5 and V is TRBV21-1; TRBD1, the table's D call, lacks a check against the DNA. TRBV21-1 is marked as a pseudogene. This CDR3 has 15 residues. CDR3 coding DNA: TGTGCCAGCAGCAATCTCGGGGGGAACGGTCAGCCCCAGCATTTT. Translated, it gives CASSNLGGNGQPQHF.

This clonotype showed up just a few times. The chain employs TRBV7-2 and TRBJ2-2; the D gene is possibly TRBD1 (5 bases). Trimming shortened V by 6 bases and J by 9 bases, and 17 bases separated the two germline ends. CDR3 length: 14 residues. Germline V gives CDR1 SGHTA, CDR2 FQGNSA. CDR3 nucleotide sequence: TGTGCCAGCAGGTCATCAGGGCAGGGTAGGGAGCTGTTTTTT. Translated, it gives CASRSSGQGRELFF.

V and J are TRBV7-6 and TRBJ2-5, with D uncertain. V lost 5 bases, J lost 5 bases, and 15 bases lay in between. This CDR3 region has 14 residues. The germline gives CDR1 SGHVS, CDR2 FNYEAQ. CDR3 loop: CASSPSGSIETQYF. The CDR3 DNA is TGTGCCAGCAGCCCGTCCGGGTCCATTGAGACCCAGTACTTC.

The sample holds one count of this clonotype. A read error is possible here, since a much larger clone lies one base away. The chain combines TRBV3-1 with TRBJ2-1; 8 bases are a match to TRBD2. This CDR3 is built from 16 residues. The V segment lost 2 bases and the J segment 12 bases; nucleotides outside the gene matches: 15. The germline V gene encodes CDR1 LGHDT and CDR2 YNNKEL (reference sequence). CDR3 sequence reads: CASSQFVLAVFDVQFF. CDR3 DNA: TGTGCCAGCAGCCAATTTGTACTAGCGGTTTTTGATGTGCAGTTCTTC.

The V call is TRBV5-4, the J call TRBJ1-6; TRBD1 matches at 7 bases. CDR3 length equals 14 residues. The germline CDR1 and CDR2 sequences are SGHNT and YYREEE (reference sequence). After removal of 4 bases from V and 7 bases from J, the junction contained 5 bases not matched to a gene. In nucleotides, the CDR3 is TGTGCCAGCAGCACGGGACAGAGCAATTCACCCCTCCACTTT. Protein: CASSTGQSNSPLHF.

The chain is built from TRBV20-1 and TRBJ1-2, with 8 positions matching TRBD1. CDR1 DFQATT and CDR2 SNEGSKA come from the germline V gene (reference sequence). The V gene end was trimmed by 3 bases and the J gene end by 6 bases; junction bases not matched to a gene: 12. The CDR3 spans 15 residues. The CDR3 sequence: CSASTPGQGRNGYTF. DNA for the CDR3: TGCAGTGCTAGTACCCCAGGACAGGGTCGGAATGGCTACACCTTC.

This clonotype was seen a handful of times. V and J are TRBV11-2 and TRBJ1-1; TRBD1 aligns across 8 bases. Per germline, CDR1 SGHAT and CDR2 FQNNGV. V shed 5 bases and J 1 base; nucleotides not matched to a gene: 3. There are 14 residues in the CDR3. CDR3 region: CASSQGQANTEAFF. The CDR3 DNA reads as TGTGCCAGCAGCCAGGGACAGGCGAACACTGAAGCTTTCTTT.